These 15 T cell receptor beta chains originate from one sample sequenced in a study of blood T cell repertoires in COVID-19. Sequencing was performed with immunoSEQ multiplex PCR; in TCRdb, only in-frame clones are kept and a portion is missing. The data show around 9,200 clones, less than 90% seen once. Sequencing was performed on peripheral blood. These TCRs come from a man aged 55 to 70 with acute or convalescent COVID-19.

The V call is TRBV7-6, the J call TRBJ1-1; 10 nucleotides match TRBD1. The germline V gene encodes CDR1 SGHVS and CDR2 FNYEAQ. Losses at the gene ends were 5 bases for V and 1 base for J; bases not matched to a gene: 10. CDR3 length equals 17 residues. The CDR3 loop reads CASSPILTGGKNTEAFF. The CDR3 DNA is TGTGCCAGCAGCCCGATTTTGACAGGGGGCAAGAACACTGAAGCTTTCTTT.

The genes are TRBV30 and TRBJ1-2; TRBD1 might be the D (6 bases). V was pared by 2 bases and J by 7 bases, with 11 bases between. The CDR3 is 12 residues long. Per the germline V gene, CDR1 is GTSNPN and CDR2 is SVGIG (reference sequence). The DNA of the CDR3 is TGTGCCTGGAGTAAACAGGGCGGTGGCTACACCTTC. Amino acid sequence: CAWSKQGGGYTF.

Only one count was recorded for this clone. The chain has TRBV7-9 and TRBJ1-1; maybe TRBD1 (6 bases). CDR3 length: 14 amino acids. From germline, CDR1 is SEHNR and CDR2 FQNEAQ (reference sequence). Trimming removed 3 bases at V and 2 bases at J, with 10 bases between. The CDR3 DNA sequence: TGTGCCAGCAGCTTGGGGGACATCAACACTGAAGCTTTCTTT. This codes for CASSLGDINTEAFF.

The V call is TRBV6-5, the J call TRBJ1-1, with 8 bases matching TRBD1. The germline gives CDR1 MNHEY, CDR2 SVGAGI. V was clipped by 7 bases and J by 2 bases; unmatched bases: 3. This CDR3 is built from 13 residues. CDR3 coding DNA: TGTGCCAGCACCACAGGGGGTAACACTGAAGCTTTCTTT. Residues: CASTTGGNTEAFF.

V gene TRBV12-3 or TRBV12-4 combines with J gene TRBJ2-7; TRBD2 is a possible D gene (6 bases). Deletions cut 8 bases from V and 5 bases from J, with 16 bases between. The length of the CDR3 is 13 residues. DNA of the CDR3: TGTGCCAGCCGCCCCACGGGAGACCACGAGCAGTACTTC. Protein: CASRPTGDHEQYF.

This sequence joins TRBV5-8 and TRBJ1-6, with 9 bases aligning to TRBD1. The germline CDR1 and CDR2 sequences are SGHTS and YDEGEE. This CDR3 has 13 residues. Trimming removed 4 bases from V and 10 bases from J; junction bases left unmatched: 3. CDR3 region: CASSHRGLSPLHF. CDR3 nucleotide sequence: TGTGCCAGCAGCCACAGGGGGCTATCACCCCTCCACTTT. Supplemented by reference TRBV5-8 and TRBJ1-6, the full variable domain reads EAGVTQSPTHLIKTRGQQATLRCSPISGHTSVYWYQQALGLGLQFLLWYDEGEERNRGNFPPRFSGRQFPNYSSELNVNALELEDSALYLCASSHRGLSPLHFGNGTRLTVT.

DNA of the CDR3: TGCGCCAGCAGCTTGGCCTCACAGGGGAACACCGGGGAGCTGTTTTTT. Translated: CASSLASQGNTGELFF. The V gene is TRBV5-1, the J gene TRBJ2-2; D might be TRBD1 (6 bases). Germline-derived CDR1 and CDR2 are SGHRS and YFSETQ. The CDR3 consists of 16 residues. The V gene lost 0 bases and the J gene lost 1 base, with 10 bases spanning the gap. The full variable domain, its missing parts supplied by reference TRBV5-1 and TRBJ2-2, is KAGVTQTPRYLIKTRGQQVTLSCSPISGHRSVSWYQQTPGQGLQFLFEYFSETQRNKGNFPGRFSGRQFSNSRSEMNVSTLELGDSALYLCASSLASQGNTGELFFGEGSRLTVL.

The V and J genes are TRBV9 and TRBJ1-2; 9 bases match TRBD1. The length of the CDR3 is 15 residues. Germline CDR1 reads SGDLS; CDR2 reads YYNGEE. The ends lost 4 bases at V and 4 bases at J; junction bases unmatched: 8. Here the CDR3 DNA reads TGTGCCAGCAGCCCCATTTTGGGACAGGGCTATGGCTACACCTTC. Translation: CASSPILGQGYGYTF.

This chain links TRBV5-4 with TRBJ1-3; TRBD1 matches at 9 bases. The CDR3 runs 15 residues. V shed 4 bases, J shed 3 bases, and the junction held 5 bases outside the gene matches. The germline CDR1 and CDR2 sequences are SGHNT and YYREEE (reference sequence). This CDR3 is CASSLGQGFGNTIYF. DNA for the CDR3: TGTGCCAGCAGCCTAGGACAGGGGTTTGGAAACACCATATATTTT.

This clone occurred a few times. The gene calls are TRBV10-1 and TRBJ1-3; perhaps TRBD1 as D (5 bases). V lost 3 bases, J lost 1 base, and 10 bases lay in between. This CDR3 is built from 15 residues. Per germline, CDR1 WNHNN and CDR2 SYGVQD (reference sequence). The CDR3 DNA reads TGCGCCAGCAGTGAACTTAGGGGTTCTGGAAACACCATATATTTT. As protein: CASSELRGSGNTIYF.

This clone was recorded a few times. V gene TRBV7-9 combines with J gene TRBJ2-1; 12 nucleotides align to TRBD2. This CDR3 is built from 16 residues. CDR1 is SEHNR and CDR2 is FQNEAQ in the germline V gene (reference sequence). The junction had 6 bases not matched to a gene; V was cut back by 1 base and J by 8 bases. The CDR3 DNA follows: TGTGCCAGCAGCTTAGGACTAGCGGGAGAGGGCGATGAGCAGTTCTTC. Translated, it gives CASSLGLAGEGDEQFF.

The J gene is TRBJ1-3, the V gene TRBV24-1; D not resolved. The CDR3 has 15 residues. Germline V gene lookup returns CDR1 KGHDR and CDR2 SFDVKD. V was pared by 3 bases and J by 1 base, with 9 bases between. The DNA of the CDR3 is TGTGCCACCAGTGATGGCGGTATATCTGGAAACACCATATATTTT. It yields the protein CATSDGGISGNTIYF.

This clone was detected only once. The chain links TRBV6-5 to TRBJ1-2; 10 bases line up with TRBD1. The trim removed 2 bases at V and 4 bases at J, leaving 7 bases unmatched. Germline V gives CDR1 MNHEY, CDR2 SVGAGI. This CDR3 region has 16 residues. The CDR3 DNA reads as TGTGCCAGCAGTTACCTACGGACAGGGGGGAGCTATGGCTACACCTTC. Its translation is CASSYLRTGGSYGYTF.

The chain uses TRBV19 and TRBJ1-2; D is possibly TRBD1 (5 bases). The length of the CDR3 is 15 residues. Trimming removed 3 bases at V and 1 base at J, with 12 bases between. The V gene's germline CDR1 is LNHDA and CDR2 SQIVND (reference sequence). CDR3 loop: CASSMGQGYNYGYTF. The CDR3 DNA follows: TGTGCCAGTAGTATGGGCCAGGGCTATAACTATGGCTACACCTTC.

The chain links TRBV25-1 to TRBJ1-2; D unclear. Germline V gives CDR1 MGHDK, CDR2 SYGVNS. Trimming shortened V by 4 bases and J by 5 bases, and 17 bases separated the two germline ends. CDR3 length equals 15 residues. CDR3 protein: CASSGPGPAGYGYTF. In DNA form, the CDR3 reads TGTGCCAGCAGTGGCCCAGGTCCAGCGGGGTATGGCTACACCTTC.